These 9 T cell receptor beta chains originate from one sample sequenced in a study of blood T cell repertoires in COVID-19 (dated by TCRdb to about 2020). The library was obtained by the immunoSEQ multiplex PCR assay. TCRdb re-hosts the immuneACCESS table, in-frame sequences only. Its copies lack some clones; in the studies checked, an unresolved V gene accounts for under half of them, and the cause for the rest is not known. The table for this sample lists 150,000 to 200,000 clones; roughly 84% of them were counted only once. The ten largest clones add up to 1.2% of the sample. The specimen was PBMCs or T cells enriched from blood (not recorded which). Every receptor here comes from a human donor with acute COVID-19. The donor label of this sample is uncertain.

This clone was observed a few times. The chain employs TRBV4-2 and TRBJ2-2; no firm D call. This CDR3 has 16 amino acids. Germline V lookup: CDR1 LGHNA, CDR2 YNFKEQ. Trimming pared 0 bases from V and 2 bases from J, leaving 10 bases between. CDR3 in amino acids: CASSQDGTTNTGELFF. DNA for the CDR3: TGTGCCAGCAGCCAAGACGGAACTACTAACACCGGGGAGCTGTTTTTT.

This clone turned up a few times. The V gene is TRBV6-1, the J gene TRBJ2-5; 8 bases are a match to TRBD2. The CDR3 loop spans 18 amino acids. Germline CDR1 reads MNHNS; CDR2 reads SASEGT. The V segment lost 4 bases and the J segment 1 base; nucleotides outside the gene matches: 14. CDR3 loop: CASSVLGGAGGSQETQYF. In nucleotides, the CDR3 is TGTGCCAGCAGTGTCCTCGGCGGGGCGGGGGGATCCCAAGAGACCCAGTACTTC.

This chain uses TRBV4-2 with TRBJ1-1; D is uncertain. Germline CDR1 reads LGHNA; CDR2 reads YNFKEQ. V was cut by 4 bases and J by 1 base, with 16 bases left in between. The CDR3 consists of 16 residues. Here the CDR3 reads CASSPLGRRENTEAFF. Here the CDR3 DNA reads TGTGCCAGCAGCCCCCTAGGCCGACGGGAGAACACTGAAGCTTTCTTT.

The chain joins TRBV7-6 to TRBJ2-3; D ambiguous. The CDR3 has 15 residues. Germline CDR1 is SGHVS and CDR2 is FNYEAQ. Between the trimmed V and J ends, which lost 5 bases and 2 bases, there was a span of 14 bases. CDR3 sequence: CASSPLASPTDTQYF. The CDR3 DNA is TGTGCCAGCAGCCCATTAGCTTCACCCACAGATACGCAGTATTTT.

The V gene is TRBV2, the J gene TRBJ2-3; maybe TRBD2 (5 bases). The CDR3 runs 14 residues. V was clipped by 6 bases and J by 7 bases, with 17 bases between them. Germline V gives CDR1 SNHLY, CDR2 FYNNEI. The CDR3 here is CASSASGRPYTQYF. As DNA, the CDR3 is TGTGCCAGCAGCGCGAGCGGCCGTCCATATACGCAGTATTTT.

The rearrangement joins TRBV5-1 to TRBJ2-2; TRBD2 is a possible D gene (6 bases). Germline loops: CDR1 SGHRS, CDR2 YFSETQ. Between the trimmed V and J ends, which lost 0 bases and 0 bases, there was a span of 15 bases. This CDR3 spans 18 amino acids. The CDR3 here is CASSLGTGTLPNTGELFF. In DNA, the CDR3 is TGCGCCAGCAGCTTGGGCACCGGGACTTTACCGAACACCGGGGAGCTGTTTTTT.

A single count supports this clone. The V call is TRBV2, the J call TRBJ2-6; D might be TRBD1 (6 bases). CDR3 length: 15 residues. Looked up from germline, CDR1 is SNHLY and CDR2 is FYNNEI. Trimming removed 6 bases from V and 4 bases from J, with 13 bases in between. CDR3 nucleotides: TGTGCCAGCAGCCCACAGGGAGCCGGGGCCAACGTCCTGACTTTC. Translated: CASSPQGAGANVLTF.

V and J are TRBV9 and TRBJ2-3, with D perhaps matching TRBD2 (6 bases). The germline CDR1 and CDR2 sequences are SGDLS and YYNGEE. Deletions cut 0 bases from V and 1 base from J, with 12 bases between. The CDR3 spans 16 residues. The CDR3 protein is CASSVGGDYGTDTQYF. The CDR3 nucleotides read TGTGCCAGCAGCGTAGGGGGGGATTATGGCACAGATACGCAGTATTTT.

The rearrangement joins TRBV4-3 to TRBJ1-2, with D perhaps TRBD1 (5 bases). Germline V gives CDR1 LGHNA, CDR2 YSLEER. The CDR3 spans 13 residues. V dropped 1 base and J dropped 7 bases, with 10 bases sitting between them. Here the CDR3 DNA reads TGCGCCAGCAGCCAAGTGGGGGGATCTGGCTACACCTTC. Its translation is CASSQVGGSGYTF.